The entry below gives a single T cell receptor beta chain sequence along with its context. Looked up from germline, CDR1 is SGHRS and CDR2 is YFSETQ. CDR3 length: 17 amino acids. The J segment lost 2 bases and the V segment lost 4 bases, leaving 5 bases of the junction unmatched. The data stem from a study of preoperative IRX-2 immunotherapy in early breast cancer. Sample treatment: preoperative locoregional IRX-2 cytokine immunotherapy. Patients received preoperative, locoregional IRX-2 cytokine immunotherapy in a phase Ib study. The data were produced by immunoSEQ multiplex PCR, yet TCRdb's version contains in-frame clones alone and is incomplete. The sample contains about 98,000 clones, roughly 89% of which appear only once.

The clonotype comes from a human donor with breast cancer. The rearrangement links TRBV5-1 to TRBJ2-1; 14 bases match TRBD2. Sequences were derived from tumor tissue, sampled after IRX-2 immunotherapy. CDR3: CASSNGLAGGAYNEQFF. CDR3 in DNA: TGCGCCAGCAGCAACGGACTAGCGGGAGGAGCCTACAATGAGCAGTTCTTC.